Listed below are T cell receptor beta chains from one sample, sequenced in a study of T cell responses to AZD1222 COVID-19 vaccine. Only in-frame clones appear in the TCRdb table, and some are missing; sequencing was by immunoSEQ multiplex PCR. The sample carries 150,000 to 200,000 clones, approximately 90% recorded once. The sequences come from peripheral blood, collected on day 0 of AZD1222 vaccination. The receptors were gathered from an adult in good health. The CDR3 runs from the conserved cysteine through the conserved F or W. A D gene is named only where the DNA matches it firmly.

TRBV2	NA	CATRVGGSSVTGNTIYF
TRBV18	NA	CASSPPVRTEAFF
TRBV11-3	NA	CASSQLCAGPTNTGELFF
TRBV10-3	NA	CAIFIHQGPQHF
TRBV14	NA	CASSGIGDFTEAFF
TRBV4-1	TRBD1	CASSGQGTEKLFF
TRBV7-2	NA	CASSPGPSTDTQYF
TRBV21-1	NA	CASSKGRPGQGVFRYEQYF
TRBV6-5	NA	CASSFRGTEAFF
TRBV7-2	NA	CASSLIFSQETQYF
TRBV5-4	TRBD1	CASSKTGLNEQYF
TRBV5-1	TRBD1	CASSAGQAPYNEQFF
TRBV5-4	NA	CASSLAAGAYEQYF
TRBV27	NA	CASTSGGLYNEQFF
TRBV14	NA	CASSQSGGGAYNEQFF